This entry lists 26 T cell receptor beta chains sequenced from one sample in a study of OX40 agonist ivuxolimab in advanced cancers. The protocol was immunoSEQ multiplex PCR, while the TCRdb copy is restricted to in-frame clones and leaves out a portion. The table lists about 66,000 clones, approximately 81% of them singletons. The sequenced sample was CD4+ or CD8+ T cells sorted from blood, obtained in a trial of the OX40 agonist ivuxolimab. The receptors come from an adult with an advanced solid tumor such as melanoma, head and neck, liver or kidney cancer.

This rearrangement joins TRBV7-8 to TRBJ2-7; the D is unclear. The V gene's germline CDR1 is SGHVS and CDR2 FQNEAQ. This CDR3 region has 12 residues. V was clipped by 5 bases and J by 4 bases, with 9 bases between them. In DNA form, the CDR3 reads TGTGCCAGCAGCCCTCAACGGTACGAGCAGTACTTC. Translating gives CASSPQRYEQYF.

This chain links TRBV5-1 with TRBJ1-2; D gene uncertain. The CDR3 is 15 amino acids. V was pared by 2 bases and J by 4 bases, with 15 bases between. The germline V gene has CDR1 SGHRS and CDR2 YFSETQ. For the CDR3, the DNA is TGCGCCAGCAGCTTTCAGCCGACCGAGCTCTATGGCTACACCTTC. As protein: CASSFQPTELYGYTF.

The chain links TRBV19 to TRBJ1-5, with D maybe TRBD1 (5 bases). The CDR3 covers 13 residues. The V end was cut by 6 bases, the J end by 7 bases, with 13 bases between. CDR1 is LNHDA, CDR2 SQIVND, per germline (reference sequence). The CDR3 protein is CASSAERGQPQHF. The CDR3 coding sequence is TGTGCCAGTAGCGCTGAGAGGGGACAGCCCCAGCATTTT.

This sequence joins TRBV18 and TRBJ2-1; no reliable D call. V was trimmed by 1 base and J by 4 bases, leaving 5 bases between them. The CDR3 spans 13 residues. The germline V gene encodes CDR1 KGHSH and CDR2 LQKENI. CDR3 amino acids: CASSPQGYNEQFF. CDR3 coding DNA: TGTGCCAGCTCACCACAGGGATACAATGAGCAGTTCTTC. Full variable domain (outside the CDR3, taken from reference TRBV18 and TRBJ2-1): NAGVMQNPRHLVRRRGQEARLRCSPMKGHSHVYWYRQLPEEGLKFMVYLQKENIIDESGMPKERFSAEFPKEGPSILRIQQVVRGDSAAYFCASSPQGYNEQFFGPGTRLTVL.

The CDR3 sequence: CASSVGGTDQPQHF. The CDR3 DNA reads TGTGCCAGCAGCGTAGGTGGAACTGATCAGCCCCAGCATTTT. The chain combines TRBV9 with TRBJ1-5; D unresolved. This CDR3 is built from 14 residues. V dropped 0 bases and J dropped 5 bases, with 9 bases sitting between them. Germline CDR1 is SGDLS and CDR2 is YYNGEE.

The chain has TRBV7-8 and TRBJ2-5, with D tentatively TRBD1 (7 bases). CDR1 and CDR2 from the germline V gene are SGHVS and FQNEAQ. The CDR3 length is 14 residues. Trimming shortened V by 7 bases and J by 5 bases, and 17 bases separated the two germline ends. CDR3 bases: TGTGCCAGCATACCTCAGGGGGGTCGGGAGACCCAGTACTTC. This translates into CASIPQGGRETQYF.

In its sample, this clone was seen once. The gene calls are TRBV18 and TRBJ1-1; tentatively, D is TRBD1 (5 bases). This CDR3 has 14 residues. Trimming took off 4 bases at V and 5 bases at J, with 14 bases between the two ends. The germline CDR1 and CDR2 sequences are KGHSH and LQKENI. In DNA form, the CDR3 reads TGTGCCAGCTCACTCGAGGGGTCGACGACTGAAGCTTTCTTT. Its protein is CASSLEGSTTEAFF.

This sequence joins TRBV29-1 and TRBJ1-1; a weak D match, TRBD1 (5 bases). Trimming shortened V by 4 bases and J by 1 base, and 19 bases separated the two germline ends. Germline V gives CDR1 SQVTM, CDR2 ANQGSEA. The CDR3 length is 16 residues. In DNA form, the CDR3 reads TGCAGCGTTGGAGGGGCTGAGGGTAGGAGGAACACTGAAGCTTTCTTT. Translation gives CSVGGAEGRRNTEAFF.

The chain couples TRBV5-6 to TRBJ2-2; D is undetermined. The CDR3 totals 13 residues. In germline, CDR1 is SGHDT, CDR2 YYEEEE. Deletions cut 0 bases from V and 4 bases from J, with 4 bases between. The CDR3 DNA is TGTGCCAGCAGCTTGGGTCCCACCGGGGAGCTGTTTTTT. It encodes CASSLGPTGELFF.

The chain has TRBV11-3 and TRBJ1-1; D not resolved. CDR1 and CDR2 from the germline V gene are SGHNT and YENEEA. The CDR3 contains 14 residues. V was pared by 1 base and J by 2 bases, with 8 bases between. The CDR3 sequence is CASSLGAGNTEAFF. The CDR3 coding sequence is TGTGCCAGCAGCTTAGGGGCGGGAAACACTGAAGCTTTCTTT.

The chain is built from TRBV11-3 and TRBJ1-6; the D is unclear. Germline V gene sequence: CDR1 SGHNT, CDR2 YENEEA. CDR3 size: 14 residues. The V end lost 3 bases, the J end lost 7 bases, and 10 bases lay between the germline ends. The CDR3 DNA reads TGTGCCAGCAGCTTTTCCGGAATAAATTCACCCCTCCACTTT. This encodes CASSFSGINSPLHF.

This chain connects TRBV4-3 to TRBJ2-2; D uncertain. Germline CDR1 LGHNA, CDR2 YSLEER. The length of the CDR3 is 15 residues. Trimming took 0 bases from V and 8 from J, leaving 13 bases between them. Written as DNA, the CDR3 is TGCGCCAGCAGCCAAGAGGAAAGGGTCGGAGGGGAGCTGTTTTTT. Protein sequence: CASSQEERVGGELFF.

The J gene is TRBJ1-1, the V gene TRBV4-3; D is ambiguous. This CDR3 has 14 residues. The germline V gene has CDR1 LGHNA and CDR2 YSLEER. V shed 0 bases and J shed 1 base, with 6 bases lying between them. Written as DNA, the CDR3 is TGCGCCAGCAGCCAAGATACACAGAACACTGAAGCTTTCTTT. This encodes CASSQDTQNTEAFF.

This chain joins TRBV11-3 and TRBJ2-3, with a possible D match to TRBD1 (6 bases). The germline CDR1 and CDR2 sequences are SGHNT and YENEEA. Between the trimmed V and J ends, which lost 1 base and 3 bases, there was a span of 11 bases. This CDR3 is 15 amino acids long. The CDR3 DNA sequence: TGTGCCAGCAGCTTAGGTGGCAGGGGTACAGATACGCAGTATTTT. This translates into CASSLGGRGTDTQYF.

This clone was found once. This chain joins TRBV6-5 and TRBJ1-5; tentatively, D is TRBD1 (5 bases). The CDR3 spans 15 residues. Germline CDR1 and CDR2: MNHEY and SVGAGI. Trimming took 6 bases from V and 4 from J, leaving 16 bases between them. The CDR3: CASRRGAGSNQPQHF. The CDR3 DNA is TGTGCCAGCAGACGGGGAGCAGGGTCAAATCAGCCCCAGCATTTT.

The chain links TRBV5-1 to TRBJ2-7; TRBD1 aligns across 7 bases. Germline V lookup: CDR1 SGHRS, CDR2 YFSETQ. This CDR3 comprises 14 residues. J gave up 5 bases and V 0 bases, and 5 bases lay outside the gene matches. CDR3 coding DNA: TGCGCCAGCAGCTTGGGCATCACAGGGGACGAGCAGTACTTC. As protein: CASSLGITGDEQYF.

J is TRBJ2-5 and V is TRBV7-2; D is perhaps TRBD1 or TRBD2 (5 bases each). The CDR3 has 15 amino acids. The V gene's germline CDR1 is SGHTA and CDR2 FQGNSA. The germline V and J ends were trimmed by 0 bases and 8 bases, with 16 bases remaining between them. The CDR3 region is CASSLALMRGRTQYF. CDR3 DNA: TGTGCCAGCAGCTTAGCTCTTATGAGGGGACGAACCCAGTACTTC.

The J gene is TRBJ2-3, the V gene TRBV7-9; tentatively, D is TRBD1 or TRBD2 (5 bases each). Germline CDR1 and CDR2: SEHNR and FQNEAQ (reference sequence). With 5 bases removed from V and 0 bases from J, the gap between germline ends came to 12 bases. The CDR3 totals 15 residues. CDR3 DNA: TGTGCCAGCAGCGGGGACGGATCTAGCACAGATACGCAGTATTTT. Protein product: CASSGDGSSTDTQYF. Full variable domain (outside the CDR3, taken from reference TRBV7-9 and TRBJ2-3): DTGVSQNPRHKITKRGQNVTFRCDPISEHNRLYWYRQTLGQGPEFLTYFQNEAQLEKSRLLSDRFSAERPKGSFSTLEIQRTEQGDSAMYLCASSGDGSSTDTQYFGPGTRLTVL.

The gene calls are TRBV5-1 and TRBJ2-7; 7 bases are a match to TRBD1. This CDR3 region has 14 residues. The V gene end was trimmed by 8 bases and the J gene end by 5 bases; junction bases not matched to a gene: 13. Germline lookup yields CDR1 SGHRS and CDR2 YFSETQ. CDR3 sequence reads: CASQTGDPTNEQYF. DNA for the CDR3: TGCGCCAGTCAAACAGGGGACCCAACCAACGAGCAGTACTTC.

The V and J genes are TRBV6-6 and TRBJ1-5; D gene uncertain. The CDR3 runs 15 residues. V was shortened by 2 bases and J by 0 bases, with 8 bases between the two germline ends. Germline V lookup: CDR1 MNHNY, CDR2 SVGAGI (reference sequence). The CDR3 loop is CASSYRQNSNQPQHF. In nucleotides, the CDR3 is TGTGCCAGCAGTTACCGGCAGAATAGCAATCAGCCCCAGCATTTT.

This clone was detected only once. The chain employs TRBV10-1 and TRBJ2-2; no reliable D call. Germline lookup yields CDR1 WNHNN and CDR2 SYGVQD (reference sequence). V was pared by 0 bases and J by 6 bases, with 8 bases between. This CDR3 contains 14 residues. The CDR3 region is CASSESYRAGELFF. The CDR3 DNA follows: TGCGCCAGCAGTGAGTCCTATAGGGCCGGGGAGCTGTTTTTT.

This rearrangement joins TRBV29-1 to TRBJ2-7; TRBD1 matches 10 bases. J gave up 4 bases and V 4 bases, and 7 bases lay outside the gene matches. The CDR3 length is 14 residues. Germline V gene data show CDR1 as SQVTM and CDR2 as ANQGSEA. The CDR3 sequence: CSVAPGGQGYEQYF. The CDR3 bases are TGCAGCGTTGCGCCGGGGGGACAGGGGTACGAGCAGTACTTC.

CDR3 region: CASSPRTRGETQYF. CDR3 nucleotide sequence: TGTGCCAGCAGCCCTCGGACTAGAGGAGAGACCCAGTACTTC. The chain has TRBV9 and TRBJ2-5, with 7 bases identical to TRBD2. The V gene's germline CDR1 is SGDLS and CDR2 YYNGEE. V lost 4 bases, J lost 4 bases, and 7 bases stayed unmatched. CDR3 size: 14 residues.

V gene TRBV4-2 combines with J gene TRBJ2-2; 12 nucleotides match TRBD1. CDR3 length equals 16 residues. Germline loops: CDR1 LGHNA, CDR2 YNFKEQ. V lost 5 bases, J lost 6 bases, and 7 bases stayed unmatched. DNA of the CDR3: TGTGCCAGCAGCAGGCCGGGACAGGGGGCGGCCGGGGAGCTGTTTTTT. It codes for CASSRPGQGAAGELFF.

The V gene is TRBV5-1, the J gene TRBJ2-2; D unclear. Germline loops: CDR1 SGHRS, CDR2 YFSETQ. This CDR3 region has 14 residues. Deletions cut 4 bases from V and 2 bases from J, with 9 bases between. The CDR3 loop is CASSPDTNTGELFF. The CDR3 bases are TGCGCCAGCAGCCCTGACACCAACACCGGGGAGCTGTTTTTT.

V and J are TRBV28 and TRBJ1-1, with no clear D. The CDR3 extends over 12 amino acids. V gave up 4 bases and J gave up 6 bases, with 9 bases separating them. In germline, CDR1 is MDHEN, CDR2 SYDVKM. Here the CDR3 reads CASSSAVSEAFF. The CDR3 DNA reads as TGTGCCAGCAGTTCCGCTGTGTCTGAAGCTTTCTTT.